This T cell receptor beta chain was sequenced for a study of T cells in Graves' hyperthyroidism and ophthalmopathy. Study in general: At the time of initial diagnosis and before any treatment, peripheral blood was collected.

Germline V lookup: CDR1 SGHTA, CDR2 FQGTGA. CDR3 length equals 18 residues. V lost 5 bases and J 2 bases, leaving 21 bases between the germline ends. Calling Graves' hyperthyroidism stable meant ophthalmopathy did not progress within 18 months. PBMCs were collected from an approximately 9.5 ml volume of fresh peripheral blood. This clonotype was observed a handful of times. Amplified regions were TCR beta CDR3 sequences from RNA transcripts. Carried out on the TCR CDR3, a first-round RT-PCR used the HTBI primer set. From the multiplex PCR reads, TCRdb called clonotypes with MiXCR, one entry per CDR3 protein. Found here are roughly 630,000 distinct CDR3 sequences, 15% to 18% of them singletons; the top ten hold under 8%.

The receptor was isolated from a woman in her twenties or thirties with Graves' hyperthyroidism. The rearrangement joins TRBV7-3 to TRBJ1-4, with a possible D match to TRBD1 (5 bases). Sequencing was carried out using blood. This CDR3 reads CASSPTGVRSMTNEKLFF. The CDR3 DNA follows: TGTGCCAGCAGCCCGACGGGGGTGAGGAGTATGACTAATGAAAAACTGTTTTTT.